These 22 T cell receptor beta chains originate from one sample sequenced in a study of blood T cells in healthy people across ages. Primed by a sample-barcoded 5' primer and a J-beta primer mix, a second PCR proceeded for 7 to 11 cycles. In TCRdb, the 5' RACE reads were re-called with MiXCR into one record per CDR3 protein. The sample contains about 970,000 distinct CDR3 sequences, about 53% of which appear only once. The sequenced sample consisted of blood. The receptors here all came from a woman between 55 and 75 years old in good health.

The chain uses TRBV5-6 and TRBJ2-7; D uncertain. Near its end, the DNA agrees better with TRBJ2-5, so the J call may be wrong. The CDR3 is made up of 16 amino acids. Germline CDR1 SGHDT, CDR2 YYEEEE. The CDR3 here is CASQPWGIVSMETQYF. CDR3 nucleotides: TGTGCCAGCCAGCCGTGGGGTATAGTTTCGATGGAGACCCAGTACTTC.

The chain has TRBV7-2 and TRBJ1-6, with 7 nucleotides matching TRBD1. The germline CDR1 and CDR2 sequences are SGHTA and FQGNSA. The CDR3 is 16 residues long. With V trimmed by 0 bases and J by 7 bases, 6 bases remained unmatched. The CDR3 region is CASSLAGQFLNSPLHF. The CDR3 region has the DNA TGTGCCAGCAGCTTAGCGGGACAGTTCCTCAATTCACCCCTCCACTTT.

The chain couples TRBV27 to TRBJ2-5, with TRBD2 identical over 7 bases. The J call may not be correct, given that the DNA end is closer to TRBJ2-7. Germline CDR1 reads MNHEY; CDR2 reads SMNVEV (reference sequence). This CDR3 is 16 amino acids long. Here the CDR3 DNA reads TGTGCCAGCAGTCCCCGGGGGGTAGCGGGTAGGTACGAGCAGTACTTC. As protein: CASSPRGVAGRYEQYF.

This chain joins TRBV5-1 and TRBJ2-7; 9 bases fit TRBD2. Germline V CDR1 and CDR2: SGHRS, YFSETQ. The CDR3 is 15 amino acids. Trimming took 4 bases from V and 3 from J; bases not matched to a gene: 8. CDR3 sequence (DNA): TGCGCCAGCAGCACTTTAGCGGGAGTCGACTACGAGCAGTACTTC. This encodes CASSTLAGVDYEQYF.

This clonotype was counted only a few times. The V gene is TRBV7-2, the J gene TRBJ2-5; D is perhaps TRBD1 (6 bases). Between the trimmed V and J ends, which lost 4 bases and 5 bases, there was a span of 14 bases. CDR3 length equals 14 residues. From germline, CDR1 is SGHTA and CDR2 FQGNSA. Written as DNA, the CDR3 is TGTGCCAGCAGCTCATACAGGGTCGGGGAGACCCAGTACTTC. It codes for CASSSYRVGETQYF. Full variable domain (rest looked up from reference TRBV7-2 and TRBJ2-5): GAGVSQSPSNKVTEKGKDVELRCDPISGHTALYWYRQSLGQGLEFLIYFQGNSAPDKSGLPSDRFSAERTGGSVSTLTIQRTQQEDSAVYLCASSSYRVGETQYFGPGTRLLVL.

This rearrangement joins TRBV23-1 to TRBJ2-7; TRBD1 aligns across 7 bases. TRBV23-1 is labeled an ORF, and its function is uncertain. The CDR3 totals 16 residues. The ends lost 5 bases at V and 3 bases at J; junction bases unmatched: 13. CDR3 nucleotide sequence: TGCGCCAGCAGTTCCGGAACAGGGGTCGTCGACTACGAGCAGTACTTC. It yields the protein CASSSGTGVVDYEQYF.

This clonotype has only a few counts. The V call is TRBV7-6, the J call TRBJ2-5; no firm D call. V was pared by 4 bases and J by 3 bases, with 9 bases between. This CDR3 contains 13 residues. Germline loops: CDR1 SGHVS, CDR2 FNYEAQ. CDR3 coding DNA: TGTGCCAGCAGCTCAAACACAGAAGAGACCCAGTACTTC. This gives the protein CASSSNTEETQYF.

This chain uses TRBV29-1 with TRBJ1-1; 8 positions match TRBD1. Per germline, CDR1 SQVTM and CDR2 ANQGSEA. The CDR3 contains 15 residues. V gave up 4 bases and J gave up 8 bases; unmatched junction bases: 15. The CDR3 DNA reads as TGCAGCGTTGCCCTTATGACAGGGGTGATTTCCGAAGCTTTCTTT. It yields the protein CSVALMTGVISEAFF.

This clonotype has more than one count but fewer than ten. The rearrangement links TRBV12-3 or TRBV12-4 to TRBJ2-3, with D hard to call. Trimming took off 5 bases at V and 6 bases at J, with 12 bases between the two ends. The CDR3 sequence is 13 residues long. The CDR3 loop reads CASSRVPPDTQYF. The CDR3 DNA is TGTGCCAGCAGTCGAGTGCCGCCTGATACGCAGTATTTT.

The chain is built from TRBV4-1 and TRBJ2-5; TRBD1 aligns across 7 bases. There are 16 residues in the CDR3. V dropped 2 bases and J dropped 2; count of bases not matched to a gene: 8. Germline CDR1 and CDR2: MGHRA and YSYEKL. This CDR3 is CASSQSPGQQQETQYF. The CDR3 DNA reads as TGCGCCAGCAGCCAATCACCGGGACAGCAACAAGAGACCCAGTACTTC.

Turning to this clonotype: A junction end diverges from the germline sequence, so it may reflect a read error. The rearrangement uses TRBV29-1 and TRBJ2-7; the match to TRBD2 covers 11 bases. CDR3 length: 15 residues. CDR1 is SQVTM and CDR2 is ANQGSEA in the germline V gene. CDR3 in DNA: TGCAGCGTTGATCCTACTAGCGGGAGTTCTTACGGGCAGTACTTC. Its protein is CSVDPTSGSSYGQYF.

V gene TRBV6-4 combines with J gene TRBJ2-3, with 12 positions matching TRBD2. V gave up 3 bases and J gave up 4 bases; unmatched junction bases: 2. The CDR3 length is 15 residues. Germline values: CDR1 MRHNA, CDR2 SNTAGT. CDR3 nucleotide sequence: TGTGCCAGCAGTGAGACTAGCGGGAGATCAGATACGCAGTATTTT. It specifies CASSETSGRSDTQYF.

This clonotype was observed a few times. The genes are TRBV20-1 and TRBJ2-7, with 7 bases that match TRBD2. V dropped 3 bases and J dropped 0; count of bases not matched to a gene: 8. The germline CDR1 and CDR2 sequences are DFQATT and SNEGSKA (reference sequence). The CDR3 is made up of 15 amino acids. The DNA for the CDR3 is TGCAGTGCTAGTCCCAGGACTAGATCCTCCTACGAGCAGTACTTC. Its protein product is CSASPRTRSSYEQYF.

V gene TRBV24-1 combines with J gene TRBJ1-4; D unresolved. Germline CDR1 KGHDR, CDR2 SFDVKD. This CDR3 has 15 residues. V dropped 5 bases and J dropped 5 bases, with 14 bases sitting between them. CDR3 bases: TGTGCCACCAGTGTCGGCTCCCACGGGAATGAAAAACTGTTTTTT. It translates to CATSVGSHGNEKLFF.

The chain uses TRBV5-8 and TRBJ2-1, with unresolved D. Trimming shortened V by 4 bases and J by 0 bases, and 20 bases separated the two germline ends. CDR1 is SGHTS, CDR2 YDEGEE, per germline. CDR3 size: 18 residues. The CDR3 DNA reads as TGTGCCAGCAGCCCCCCGCGGTGGGATCCCCGCTCCTACAATGAGCAGTTCTTC. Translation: CASSPPRWDPRSYNEQFF.

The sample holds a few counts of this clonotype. CDR3 coding DNA: TGTGCCAGCAGCTTTCGAGCTAGCGGTGGGGAGACCCAGTACTTC. This sequence encodes CASSFRASGGETQYF. The genes are TRBV7-9 and TRBJ2-5; 7 bases are a match to TRBD2. Per germline, CDR1 SEHNR and CDR2 FQNEAQ (reference sequence). J was trimmed by 5 bases and V by 3 bases; bases with no gene match: 9. CDR3 length equals 15 residues.

The CDR3 sequence: CASSEPTTGLAGEQYF. The CDR3 bases are TGTGCCAGCAGTGAACCTACCACGGGACTAGCGGGAGAGCAGTACTTC. V usage is TRBV25-1 and J usage is TRBJ2-5; 14 bases map to TRBD2. Germline V lookup: CDR1 MGHDK, CDR2 SYGVNS. There are 16 residues in the CDR3. Losses at the gene ends were 2 bases for V and 11 bases for J; bases not matched to a gene: 10.

The CDR3 region has the DNA TGCGCCAGCAGCCAAGATAGGGCTGGAGGGAGTCCCTACGAGCAGTACTTC. Encoded protein: CASSQDRAGGSPYEQYF. The chain carries TRBV4-3 and TRBJ2-7; tentative D call: TRBD2 (6 bases). Germline CDR1 reads LGHNA; CDR2 reads YSLEER. The CDR3 has 17 residues. The ends were cut back, 0 bases at V and 2 bases at J, with 17 bases in the middle.

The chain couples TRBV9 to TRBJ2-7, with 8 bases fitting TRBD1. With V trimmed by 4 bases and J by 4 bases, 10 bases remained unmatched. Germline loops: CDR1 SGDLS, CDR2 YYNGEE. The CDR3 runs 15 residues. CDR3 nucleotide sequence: TGTGCCAGCAGCCCCCGACAGGGGATGATTTACGAGCAGTACTTC. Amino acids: CASSPRQGMIYEQYF. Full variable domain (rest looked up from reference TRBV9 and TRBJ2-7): DSGVTQTPKHLITATGQRVTLRCSPRSGDLSVYWYQQSLDQGLQFLIQYYNGEERAKGNILERFSAQQFPDLHSELNLSSLELGDSALYFCASSPRQGMIYEQYFGPGTRLTVT.

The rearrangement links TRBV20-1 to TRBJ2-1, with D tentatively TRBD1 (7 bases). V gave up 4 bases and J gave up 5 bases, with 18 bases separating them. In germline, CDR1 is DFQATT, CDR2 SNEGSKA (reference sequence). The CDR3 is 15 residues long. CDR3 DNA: TGCAGTGCTACCCAACAGGGGAGGCGAAACAATGAGCAGTTCTTC. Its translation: CSATQQGRRNNEQFF.

The CDR3 is CASSLLPRATNEKLFF. The CDR3 DNA reads as TGTGCCAGCAGTCTCCTCCCGAGAGCAACTAATGAAAAACTGTTTTTT. This chain uses TRBV27 with TRBJ1-4; D call uncertain. Germline V lookup: CDR1 MNHEY, CDR2 SMNVEV (reference sequence). Trimming left V 5 bases short and J 0 bases short, with 13 bases between. This CDR3 is 16 amino acids long.

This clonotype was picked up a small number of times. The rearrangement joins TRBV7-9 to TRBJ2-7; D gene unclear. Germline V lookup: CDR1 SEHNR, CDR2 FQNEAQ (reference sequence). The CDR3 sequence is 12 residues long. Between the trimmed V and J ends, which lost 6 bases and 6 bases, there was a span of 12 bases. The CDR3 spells CASRVPMGEQYF. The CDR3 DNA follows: TGTGCCAGCAGAGTTCCTATGGGCGAGCAGTACTTC.